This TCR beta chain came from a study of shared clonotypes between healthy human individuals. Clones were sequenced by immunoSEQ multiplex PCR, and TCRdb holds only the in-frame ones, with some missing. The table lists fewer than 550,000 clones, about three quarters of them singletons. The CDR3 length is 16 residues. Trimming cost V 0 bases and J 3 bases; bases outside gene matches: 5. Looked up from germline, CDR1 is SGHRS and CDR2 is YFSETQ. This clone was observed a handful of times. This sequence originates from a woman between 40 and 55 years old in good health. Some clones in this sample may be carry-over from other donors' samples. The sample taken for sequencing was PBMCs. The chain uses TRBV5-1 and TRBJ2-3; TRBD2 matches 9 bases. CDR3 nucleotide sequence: TGCGCCAGCAGCTTGGTTAGCGGGAGTCGGACAGATACGCAGTATTTT. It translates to CASSLVSGSRTDTQYF.